This T cell receptor (beta chain) was captured by sequencing in a study of T-cell memory formation after mild COVID-19. For the study at large: Each donor largely had its own TCR clusters.

CDR1 KGHSH and CDR2 LQKENI come from the germline V gene. V was trimmed by 3 bases and J by 1 base, leaving 13 bases between them. The CDR3 is 15 residues long. A remark on this clonotype: Its target is not known.

Study results and caveats: Clones that got smaller from day 15 to 85 had even CD4/CD8, while clones growing later tipped toward CD4+. CD8+ contracting clones occupied EMRA, while CD4+ ones occupied mainly CM and EM.

5'RACE primed at constant segments yielded TCR alpha and TCR beta cDNA libraries bearing sample barcodes and UMIs. Each CDR3 protein gets one entry after TCRdb re-called the 5' RACE reads with MiXCR. Of 130,000 to 150,000 distinct CDR3 sequences in the sample, approximately 21% are singletons; the top ten hold around 2.5%. The chain uses TRBV18 and TRBJ2-7, with D unresolved. Sequenced: PBMCs or a T cell subset sorted from them (not recorded which). The receptor comes from an adult woman who had mild COVID-19 (a few samples of this study predate the infection). Cell type and time point are not known. The CDR3 coding sequence is TGTGCCAGCTCACCCCTTCTTTCGAGTTCCTACGAGCAGTACTTC. Amino acids: CASSPLLSSSYEQYF.